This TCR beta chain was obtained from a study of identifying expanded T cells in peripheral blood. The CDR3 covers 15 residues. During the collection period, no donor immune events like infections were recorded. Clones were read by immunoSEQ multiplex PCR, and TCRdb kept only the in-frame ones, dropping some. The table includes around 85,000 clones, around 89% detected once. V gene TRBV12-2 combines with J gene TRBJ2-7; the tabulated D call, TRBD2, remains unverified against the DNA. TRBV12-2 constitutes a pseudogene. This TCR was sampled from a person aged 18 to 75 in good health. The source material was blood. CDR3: CASRFQTGYVDEQYF. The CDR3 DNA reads TGTGCAAGTCGCTTCCAAACGGGGTACGTCGACGAGCAGTACTTC.